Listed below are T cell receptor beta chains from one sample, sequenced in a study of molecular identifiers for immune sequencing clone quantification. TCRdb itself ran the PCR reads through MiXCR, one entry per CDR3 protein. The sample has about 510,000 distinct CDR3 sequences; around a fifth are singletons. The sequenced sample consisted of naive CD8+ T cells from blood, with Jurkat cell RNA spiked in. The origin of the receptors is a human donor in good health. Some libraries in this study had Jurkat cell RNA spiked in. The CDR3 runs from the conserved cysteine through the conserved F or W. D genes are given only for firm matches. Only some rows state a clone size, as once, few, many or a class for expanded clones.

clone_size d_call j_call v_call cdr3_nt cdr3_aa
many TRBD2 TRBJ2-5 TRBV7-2 TGTGCCAGCAGCTTGGGGGTCGTGACTAGCAGTCATACGGAGACCCAGTACTTC CASSLGVVTSSHTETQYF
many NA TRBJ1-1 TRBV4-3 TGCGCCAGCAGCCCATCCGGGACGGGGAGGAACACTGAAGCTTTCTTT CASSPSGTGRNTEAFF
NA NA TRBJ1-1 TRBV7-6 TGTGCCAGCAGCTTAGAGGCACGTATGAACACTGAAGCTTTCTTT CASSLEARMNTEAFF
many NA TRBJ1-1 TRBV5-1 TGCGCCAGCAGCTACTCCGGATCAAACACTGAAGCTTTCTTT CASSYSGSNTEAFF
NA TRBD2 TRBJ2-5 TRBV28 TGTGCCAGCAGTTCCACCCCCCGACTTAGCGGGTACGTTGAAGAGACCCAGTGCTTC CASSSTPRLSGYVEETQCF
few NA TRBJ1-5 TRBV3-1 TGTGCCAGCAGCCAACGGGGGCCTCAGCCCCAGCATTTT CASSQRGPQPQHF
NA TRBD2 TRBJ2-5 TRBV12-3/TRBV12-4 TGTGCCAGCAGTTTACTAGCGGGAGTTGAGGAAGAGACCCAGTACTTC CASSLLAGVEEETQYF
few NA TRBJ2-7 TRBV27 TGTGCCAGCAGTTTCGGGCGTAACCTCTACGAGCAGTACTTC CASSFGRNLYEQYF
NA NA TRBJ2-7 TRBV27 TGTGCCAGCAGTGTGAGCGTACCAACTGACTACGAGCAGTACTTC CASSVSVPTDYEQYF
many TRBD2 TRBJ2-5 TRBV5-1 TGCGCCAGCAGCTTGGTGGGAGGGCCGGAAGAGACCCAGTACTTC CASSLVGGPEETQYF